This passage covers 10 T cell receptor beta chains from one sample sequenced in a study of OX40 agonist ivuxolimab in advanced cancers. TCRdb's table, derived via immunoSEQ multiplex PCR, lists solely in-frame clones and lacks some. The data show approximately 47,000 clones, approximately 87% seen once. Material: CD4+ or CD8+ T cells sorted from blood, obtained in a trial of the OX40 agonist ivuxolimab. The receptors were sampled from an adult with an advanced solid tumor such as melanoma, head and neck, liver or kidney cancer.

The chain has TRBV27 and TRBJ2-2, with D possibly TRBD2 on 5 matching bases. The CDR3 has 12 residues. Germline-derived CDR1 and CDR2 are MNHEY and SMNVEV (reference sequence). V lost 7 bases and J lost 6, with 9 bases in between. This chain's CDR3 is CASTGMAGELFF. Written as DNA, the CDR3 is TGTGCCAGCACCGGGATGGCCGGGGAGCTGTTTTTT.

This clone is labeled medium-sized. Other DNA sequences of this sample code for an identical CDR3. The V and J genes are TRBV6-4 and TRBJ2-3; 8 bases match TRBD2. This CDR3 spans 14 amino acids. Germline V lookup: CDR1 MRHNA, CDR2 SNTAGT. Trimming cost V 0 bases and J 4 bases; bases outside gene matches: 0. CDR3 in amino acids: CASSDSSGADTQYF. The CDR3 DNA sequence: TGTGCCAGCAGTGACTCTAGCGGGGCAGATACGCAGTATTTT.

The chain links TRBV5-1 to TRBJ2-2; TRBD2 matches 7 bases. V shed 1 base and J 5 bases; nucleotides not matched to a gene: 5. CDR3 size: 15 residues. The V gene's germline CDR1 is SGHRS and CDR2 YFSETQ. The CDR3 region has the DNA TGCGCCAGCAGCTTGCTTACTAGCGATACCGGGGAGCTGTTTTTT. It yields the protein CASSLLTSDTGELFF.

This sequence joins TRBV7-9 and TRBJ1-2; 9 bases align to TRBD1. Looked up from germline, CDR1 is SEHNR and CDR2 is FQNEAQ (reference sequence). Germline trimming cut 0 bases from V and 4 bases from J; bases unmatched to any gene: 12. The length of the CDR3 is 18 residues. CDR3 DNA sequence: TGTGCCAGCAGCTTAGCGGGGACAGGGTTCGGCCATGTCTATGGCTACACCTTC. This sequence encodes CASSLAGTGFGHVYGYTF.

This sequence joins TRBV5-1 and TRBJ2-5; D not resolved. V shed 3 bases and J shed 4 bases, with 4 bases lying between them. CDR1 and CDR2 from the germline V gene are SGHRS and YFSETQ. The CDR3 consists of 11 residues. CDR3 loop: CASSYGETQYF. In DNA form, the CDR3 reads TGCGCCAGCAGCTACGGAGAGACCCAGTACTTC.

The CDR3, as DNA: TGTGCCAGCAGTTTTGGATCGGGGGCGAACTATGGCTACACCTTC. Protein product: CASSFGSGANYGYTF. V is TRBV27 and J is TRBJ1-2, with D perhaps matching TRBD1 (6 bases). The V gene's germline CDR1 is MNHEY and CDR2 SMNVEV (reference sequence). Trimming stripped 3 bases from V and 2 bases from J, with 13 bases between. CDR3 length equals 15 residues.

CDR3 coding DNA: TGTGCCAGCAGCCCACAGGGCCCTGAAGCTTTCTTT. Translation: CASSPQGPEAFF. J is TRBJ1-1 and V is TRBV7-3; D is possibly TRBD1 (6 bases). V was clipped by 5 bases and J by 6 bases, with 10 bases between them. The CDR3 sequence is 12 residues long. The germline CDR1 and CDR2 sequences are SGHTA and FQGTGA.

The chain recombines TRBV27 with TRBJ1-1; D gene ambiguous. The germline V gene has CDR1 MNHEY and CDR2 SMNVEV (reference sequence). The CDR3 sequence is 14 residues long. Between the trimmed V and J ends, which lost 5 bases and 4 bases, there was a span of 14 bases. CDR3 nucleotides: TGTGCCAGCAGTATCTTTTGGACGGGCACTGAAGCTTTCTTT. Protein sequence: CASSIFWTGTEAFF.

V and J are TRBV6-1 and TRBJ2-2; TRBD2 agrees at 10 bases. V gave up 4 bases and J gave up 8 bases; unmatched junction bases: 10. There are 16 residues in the CDR3. Germline CDR1 is MNHNS and CDR2 is SASEGT. This CDR3 reads CASSASSGSIVGELFF. DNA of the CDR3: TGTGCCAGCAGTGCATCTAGCGGGAGTATTGTAGGGGAGCTGTTTTTT.

This clone occurred once. This chain joins TRBV10-3 and TRBJ1-2; maybe TRBD1 (5 bases). With 3 bases removed from V and 7 bases from J, the gap between germline ends came to 15 bases. Germline V gives CDR1 ENHRY, CDR2 SYGVKD. CDR3 length: 14 amino acids. CDR3 nucleotide sequence: TGTGCCATCAGTGAAGACAGACCTAACGGTGGCTACACCTTC. Its translation is CAISEDRPNGGYTF.